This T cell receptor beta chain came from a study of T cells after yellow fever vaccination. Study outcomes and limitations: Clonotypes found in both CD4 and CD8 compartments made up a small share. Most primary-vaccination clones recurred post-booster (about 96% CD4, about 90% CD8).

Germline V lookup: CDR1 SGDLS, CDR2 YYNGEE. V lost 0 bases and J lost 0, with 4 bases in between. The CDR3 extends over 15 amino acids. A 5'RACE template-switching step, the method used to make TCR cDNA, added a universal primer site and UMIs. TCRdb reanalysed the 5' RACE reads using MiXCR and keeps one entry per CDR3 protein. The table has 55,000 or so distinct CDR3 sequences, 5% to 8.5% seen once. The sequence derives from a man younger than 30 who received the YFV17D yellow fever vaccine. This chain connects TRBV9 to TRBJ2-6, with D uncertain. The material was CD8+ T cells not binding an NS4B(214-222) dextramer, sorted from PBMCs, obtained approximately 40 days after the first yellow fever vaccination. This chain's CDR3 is CASSVASSGANVLTF. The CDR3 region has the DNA TGTGCCAGCAGCGTAGCCAGCTCTGGGGCCAACGTCCTGACTTTC.